This TCR beta chain was recovered during a study of breast tumors, draining lymph nodes, adjacent tissues. Whole-study findings and limits: Tumor T cell lymph node origin was a supported hypothesis, not proven. Tumors had less TCR diversity than lymph nodes, more than nontumor tissue. Luminal-like breast cancer showed significantly greater tumor-nontumor repertoire similarity than basal-like breast cancer did. Findings are consistent with lymph node origin and intratumoral expansion of most tumor T cells.

At least ten counts were recorded for this clonotype. The antigen is unknown. Deletions cut 5 bases from V and 4 bases from J, with 17 bases between. In germline, CDR1 is SGHTA, CDR2 FQGTGA. The CDR3 totals 15 residues. TCRdb reanalysed the multiplex PCR reads using MiXCR and keeps one entry per CDR3 protein. The table records some 100,000 distinct CDR3 sequences, 21% of them present only once. Breast cancer patients provided tissue from their axillary draining lymph nodes. The sequencing input was axillary lymph node tissue. The chain has TRBV7-3 and TRBJ2-5; maybe TRBD2 (5 bases). The source is a female donor with breast cancer. Some clones in this sample may be carry-over from other donors' samples. The CDR3 reads CASSPKGLSGETQYF. As DNA, the CDR3 is TGTGCCAGCAGCCCAAAGGGTCTGAGCGGAGAGACCCAGTACTTC.